This is a list of T cell receptor beta chains from one sample in a study of blood T cell repertoires in COVID-19. TCRdb's table, derived via immunoSEQ multiplex PCR, lists solely in-frame clones and lacks some. Among about 210,000 clones listed, about four fifths were seen once. Material for sequencing was peripheral blood. Every receptor here comes from a man aged 50 or older with active or convalescent COVID-19. Each CDR3 is given with its conserved first and last residue. A D gene is named only where the DNA matches it firmly. Size is stated for part of the rows, as once, few or many counts, or as a class when the clone is expanded.

TRBJ2-2	TRBD1	TRBV28	once	TGTGCCAGCAGATCAGGGGGCTGGAACACCGGGGAGCTGTTTTTT	CASRSGGWNTGELFF
TRBJ2-5	TRBD2	TRBV4-1	.	TGCGCCAGCAGCCAGACGTTAGCGGGAGGGCGGGAGACCCAGTACTTC	CASSQTLAGGRETQYF
TRBJ1-1	.	TRBV3-1/TRBV3-2	.	TGTGCCAGCAAGGGTGAGGGCACTGAAGCTTTCTTT	CASKGEGTEAFF
TRBJ2-1	.	TRBV6-5	.	TGTGCCAGCAGTTACTCGAGGATTCGGGGTGGTAATGAGCAGTTCTTC	CASSYSRIRGGNEQFF
TRBJ1-2	TRBD1	TRBV3-1/TRBV3-2	.	TGTGCCAGCAGCCCCGGACAGGGCGCTAACTATGGCTACACCTTC	CASSPGQGANYGYTF
TRBJ2-3	.	TRBV5-1	.	TGCGCCAGCAGCTCGTCTGTGGCGGCCTCGACAGATACGCAGTATTTT	CASSSSVAASTDTQYF
TRBJ2-3	TRBD2	TRBV9	.	TGTGCCAGCAGCTCCCGGACTAGCGGGGGGGCTAGCACAGATACGCAGTATTTT	CASSSRTSGGASTDTQYF
TRBJ1-2	.	TRBV3-1/TRBV3-2	once	TGTGCCAGCACGACAGCCTCCTATGGCTACACCTTC	CASTTASYGYTF
TRBJ2-7	TRBD1	TRBV18	.	TGTGCCAGCTCACTTCCCCGGGACAGAGGCCCCTACGAGCAGTACTTC	CASSLPRDRGPYEQYF
TRBJ1-5	.	TRBV15	.	TGTGCCACCAGCAGAGATTCTTTTCGGGTTAGCAATCAGCCCCAGCATTTT	CATSRDSFRVSNQPQHF
TRBJ2-7	.	TRBV5-1	.	TGCGCCAGCAGCTTGGGGGGCAGGGGCACCTACGAGCAGTACTTC	CASSLGGRGTYEQYF
TRBJ2-5	TRBD1	TRBV7-2	.	TGTGCCAGCAGCTCAAATAGAGGGGGCGCGGGAGAGACCCAGTACTTC	CASSSNRGGAGETQYF
TRBJ2-3	TRBD2	TRBV6-1	.	TGTGCCAGCAGTGAAGCCCCGGGAGGTACAGATACGCAGTATTTT	CASSEAPGGTDTQYF
TRBJ2-2	.	TRBV5-4	.	TGTGCCAGCAGGAGGGATCTGTCCCGGGGCGGGGAGCTGTTTTTT	CASRRDLSRGGELFF
TRBJ2-7	.	TRBV3-1/TRBV3-2	.	TGTGCCAGCAGCCTAGGACAGTTCTCCTCATCCTACGAGCAGTACTTC	CASSLGQFSSSYEQYF
TRBJ2-3	.	TRBV7-9	.	TGTGCCAGCAGCCGTGGAGCGGGAGATACGCAGTATTTT	CASSRGAGDTQYF
TRBJ1-2	.	TRBV6-1	once	TGTGCCAGCAGTGAAGCGCTGGCGGGGGCAGTTGGCTACACCTTC	CASSEALAGAVGYTF
TRBJ2-1	TRBD1	TRBV19	few	TGTGCCAGTAGTGACCTTACCGGGACAGGGGCGCAGAATGAGCAGTTCTTC	CASSDLTGTGAQNEQFF
TRBJ1-5	.	TRBV11-2	.	TGTGCCAGCAGCGGGCAGGGCGGCCAGCCCCAGCATTTT	CASSGQGGQPQHF
TRBJ1-1	.	TRBV7-8	.	TGTGCCAGCCGAGATTACGGGAACACTGAAGCTTTCTTT	CASRDYGNTEAFF
TRBJ2-3	TRBD2	TRBV6-5	once	TGTGCCAGCAGATCACTAGCGGGGGGCCCAGATACGCAGTATTTT	CASRSLAGGPDTQYF
TRBJ1-1	.	TRBV27	few	TGTGCCAGCAGTTCCGACGGCACCGGACAGCCCTTCGGAACTGAAGCTTTCTTT	CASSSDGTGQPFGTEAFF
TRBJ2-5	.	TRBV7-3	once	TGTGCCAGCAGCTTAATGGCAGGGGTAGAGACCCAGTACTTC	CASSLMAGVETQYF
TRBJ1-2	.	TRBV6-1	.	TGTGCCAGCAGTGAAGCGTTGCACAGCCGGGATTATGGCTACACCTTC	CASSEALHSRDYGYTF
TRBJ2-7	.	TRBV6-1	.	TGTGCCAGCAGTGAAGGTGGAGGGGTAAGCGAGCAGTACTTC	CASSEGGGVSEQYF
TRBJ1-1	TRBD1	TRBV5-4	.	TGTGCCAGCAGCGAACAGGGGGCGTCTGAAGCTTTCTTT	CASSEQGASEAFF
TRBJ2-7	.	TRBV6-1	.	TGTGCCATCCGAGGTAGCTACGAGCAGTACTTC	CAIRGSYEQYF
TRBJ2-1	TRBD2	TRBV19	.	TGTGCCAGTGCAGGGGCGGCTAGCGGGGAGAGTGAGCAGTTCTTC	CASAGAASGESEQFF
TRBJ2-7	TRBD1	TRBV28	many	TGTGCCAGCAGCCTCCGGGACAGGCCAGGGTACGAGCAGTACTTC	CASSLRDRPGYEQYF
TRBJ1-5	.	TRBV5-5	.	TGTGCCAGCAGCTTGGCGGTGCGGCGGGGGGATCAGCCCCAGCATTTT	CASSLAVRRGDQPQHF
TRBJ1-3	.	TRBV7-8	.	TGTGCCAGCAGCCCGATTCGACGGAGCACCTCTGGAAACACCATATATTTT	CASSPIRRSTSGNTIYF
TRBJ1-1	TRBD1	TRBV6-5	many	TGTGCCAGCAGTCGGACAGGGGAAACTGAAGCTTTCTTT	CASSRTGETEAFF
TRBJ2-7	TRBD2	TRBV28	few	TGTGCCGGATCATCGGGACTAGCGGGTTCTTACGAGCAGTACTTC	CAGSSGLAGSYEQYF
TRBJ1-5	TRBD1	TRBV28	.	TGTGCCAGCAGGTGGACAGGGACCTATCAGCCCCAGCATTTT	CASRWTGTYQPQHF
TRBJ2-7	TRBD1	TRBV7-9	.	TGTGCCAGCAGCCCCTCCGGTGGGACAGGGTTCTACGAGCAGTACTTC	CASSPSGGTGFYEQYF
TRBJ1-1	TRBD1	TRBV5-1	few	TGCGCCAGCAGCTTAGGGACAGCGGGCACTGAAGCTTTCTTT	CASSLGTAGTEAFF